Below are 30 T cell receptor beta chains sequenced from a single sample in a study of identical twins. Via MiXCR, TCRdb re-called the 5' RACE reads, giving one row per CDR3 protein. This sample has a few hundred thousand distinct CDR3 sequences; about 12% occur once, and the top ten carry roughly 7.8%. The same sample was also studied in work on yellow fever vaccine responses in identical twins.

The sample comprised CD8+ T cells sorted from blood. The origin of the receptors is a woman between 18 and 29 years old in good health.

The gene calls are TRBV19 and TRBJ2-7; D not certain. This CDR3 spans 15 amino acids. In germline, CDR1 is LNHDA, CDR2 SQIVND (reference sequence). V lost 1 base and J 0 bases, leaving 10 bases between the germline ends. The CDR3 region is CASSIVADSSYEQYF. The CDR3 DNA sequence: TGTGCCAGTAGTATAGTGGCGGATAGCTCCTACGAGCAGTACTTC.

The chain recombines TRBV27 with TRBJ2-7; 8 bases fit TRBD2. Germline V gene data show CDR1 as MNHEY and CDR2 as SMNVEV (reference sequence). CDR3 length equals 13 residues. The V and J ends lost 7 bases and 5 bases, in that order; junction bases with no gene match: 7. This chain's CDR3 is CASTGLGGNEQYF. The CDR3 DNA is TGTGCCAGCACGGGACTAGGGGGTAACGAGCAGTACTTC.

This clonotype showed up just a few times. The chain has TRBV7-9 and TRBJ2-1, with D uncertain. Germline V gene sequence: CDR1 SEHNR, CDR2 FQNEAQ (reference sequence). Trimming took 5 bases from V and 14 from J, leaving 19 bases between them. There are 13 residues in the CDR3. In DNA, the CDR3 is TGTGCCAGCAGCCATCCTTCGTTGGAGTTTGAGTTCTTC. Translating it yields CASSHPSLEFEFF.

This clonotype occurred a few times. The gene calls are TRBV7-9 and TRBJ1-1; the D gene is possibly TRBD1 (5 bases). CDR3 length: 14 amino acids. V lost 5 bases and J lost 0, with 10 bases in between. Per germline, CDR1 SEHNR and CDR2 FQNEAQ (reference sequence). The CDR3 DNA is TGTGCCAGCAGCGCAGGGATGATGAACACTGAAGCTTTCTTT. It translates to CASSAGMMNTEAFF.

This clonotype turned up a few times. The chain recombines TRBV20-1 with TRBJ1-2; weak D call: TRBD1 (6 bases). CDR3 length: 13 residues. Germline V lookup: CDR1 DFQATT, CDR2 SNEGSKA (reference sequence). V was clipped by 6 bases and J by 2 bases, with 13 bases between them. As DNA, the CDR3 is TGCAGTGCCAGTAGACAGGAGAACTATGGCTACACCTTC. Protein product: CSASRQENYGYTF.

This clonotype has just a few counts. V usage is TRBV12-3 or TRBV12-4 and J usage is TRBJ2-1, with TRBD1 as a possible D gene (5 bases). Between the trimmed V and J ends, which lost 3 bases and 9 bases, there was a span of 15 bases. This CDR3 comprises 14 residues. This chain's CDR3 is CASSFRGPWGEQFF. In DNA, the CDR3 is TGTGCCAGCAGTTTTAGGGGCCCCTGGGGTGAGCAGTTCTTC.

This clonotype was seen only a few times. The chain recombines TRBV7-6 with TRBJ1-4; perhaps TRBD1 as D (5 bases). Germline loops: CDR1 SGHVS, CDR2 FNYEAQ. Trimming shortened V by 1 base and J by 2 bases, and 14 bases separated the two germline ends. The CDR3 is 17 residues long. Written as DNA, the CDR3 is TGTGCCAGCAGCTTAGTTGTGGGGGTAACGACTAATGAAAAACTGTTTTTT. This gives the protein CASSLVVGVTTNEKLFF.

This clonotype appeared a few times. The J gene is TRBJ2-5, the V gene TRBV2, with D unclear. In germline, CDR1 is SNHLY, CDR2 FYNNEI. The ends were cut back, 2 bases at V and 8 bases at J, with 12 bases in the middle. The CDR3 is made up of 13 amino acids. CDR3 bases: TGTGCCAGCAGTGAATTCTGGCTGGAAACCCAGTACTTC. This sequence encodes CASSEFWLETQYF.

This clonotype showed up many times. V usage is TRBV12-3 or TRBV12-4 and J usage is TRBJ2-3; 10 nucleotides match TRBD2. V shed 1 base and J 4 bases; nucleotides not matched to a gene: 8. The CDR3 runs 17 residues. The CDR3 here is CASSLGVTSGEADTQYF. The CDR3 DNA follows: TGTGCCAGCAGTTTAGGGGTAACTAGCGGGGAGGCAGATACGCAGTATTTT.

This sequence joins TRBV15 and TRBJ2-7; a possible D gene is TRBD2 (6 bases). Trimming left V 5 bases short and J 4 bases short, with 15 bases between. CDR3 length: 14 residues. Looked up from germline, CDR1 is LNHNV and CDR2 is YYDKDF (reference sequence). CDR3 DNA: TGTGCCACCAGCCCAACTAGCCTAGCGTACGAGCAGTACGTC. This gives the protein CATSPTSLAYEQYV.

This clonotype has a handful of counts. V is TRBV11-2 and J is TRBJ2-1, with TRBD2 matching 7 bases. The junction had 14 bases not matched to a gene; V was cut back by 7 bases and J by 8 bases. Germline V lookup: CDR1 SGHAT, CDR2 FQNNGV. The CDR3 length is 15 residues. CDR3 bases: TGTGCCAGCAACCACCCGGCCCGGGGGGTAGATGAGCAGTTCTTC. As protein: CASNHPARGVDEQFF.

Only a few counts were recorded for this clonotype. The J gene is TRBJ2-3, the V gene TRBV18; TRBD2 is a possible D gene (5 bases). CDR1 is KGHSH, CDR2 LQKENI, per germline. Deletions cut 3 bases from V and 1 base from J, with 8 bases between. The CDR3 contains 14 residues. The CDR3 nucleotides are TGTGCCAGCTCACCCCGGGAACGCACAGATACGCAGTATTTT. Protein product: CASSPRERTDTQYF.

The chain is built from TRBV6-5 and TRBJ2-7, with TRBD2 as a possible D gene (6 bases). In germline, CDR1 is MNHEY, CDR2 SVGAGI. This CDR3 is built from 12 residues. Between the trimmed V and J ends, which lost 6 bases and 6 bases, there was a span of 12 bases. In nucleotides, the CDR3 is TGTGCCAGCAGCCACGGGACTTCCGAGCAGTACTTC. Its translation: CASSHGTSEQYF.

The chain is built from TRBV7-6 and TRBJ2-6; possible D gene TRBD2, 5 bases. The CDR3 totals 17 residues. Looked up from germline, CDR1 is SGHVS and CDR2 is FNYEAQ. With 5 bases removed from V and 0 bases from J, the gap between germline ends came to 14 bases. The CDR3 here is CASSPRTGSSGANVLTF. CDR3 coding DNA: TGTGCCAGCAGCCCGCGGACGGGAAGCTCTGGGGCCAACGTCCTGACTTTC.

The chain recombines TRBV3-1 with TRBJ2-7; either TRBD1 or TRBD2 may supply D (5 bases each). CDR3 length equals 17 residues. Trimming removed 4 bases from V and 2 bases from J, with 21 bases in between. Germline V gives CDR1 LGHDT, CDR2 YNNKEL (reference sequence). CDR3 protein: CASSPPGQRTSAYEQYF. As DNA, the CDR3 is TGTGCCAGCAGCCCCCCGGGGCAGAGAACGTCCGCCTACGAGCAGTACTTC.

The chain couples TRBV12-3 or TRBV12-4 to TRBJ2-7; D not resolved. Trimming took 5 bases from V and 0 from J, leaving 8 bases between them. The CDR3 loop spans 13 amino acids. CDR3 bases: TGTGCCAGCAGTCCCTCGGTCTCCTACGAGCAGTACGTC. This sequence encodes CASSPSVSYEQYV.

This clonotype was seen many times. This chain links TRBV2 with TRBJ2-7, with 8 bases identical to TRBD1. Per the germline V gene, CDR1 is SNHLY and CDR2 is FYNNEI. With V trimmed by 6 bases and J by 11 bases, 3 bases remained unmatched. The CDR3 spans 10 residues. For the CDR3, the DNA is TGTGCCAGCAGCCGACAGGGGAAGTACGTC. Translation: CASSRQGKYV.

This clonotype was seen a handful of times. The rearrangement joins TRBV28 to TRBJ1-6, with a tentative D call TRBD1 (6 bases). CDR1 MDHEN and CDR2 SYDVKM come from the germline V gene. The ends were cut back, 4 bases at V and 9 bases at J, with 22 bases in the middle. The CDR3 has 17 amino acids. CDR3 region: CASSSGTKSLGGSPLHF. For the CDR3, the DNA is TGTGCCAGCAGTTCCGGGACAAAATCGTTGGGTGGTTCACCCCTCCACTTT.

In its sample, this clonotype was seen many times. The V call is TRBV12-3 or TRBV12-4, the J call TRBJ2-2, with D perhaps matching TRBD1 or TRBD2 (5 bases each). This CDR3 contains 14 residues. V dropped 9 bases and J dropped 6 bases, with 17 bases sitting between them. CDR3 region: CASQQILGAGELFF. The CDR3 DNA sequence: TGTGCCAGTCAGCAAATACTAGGGGCCGGGGAGCTGTTTTTT.

The table lists this clonotype with a few counts. The chain employs TRBV7-7 and TRBJ2-1; 9 bases are shared with TRBD2. With 1 base clipped from V and 9 bases from J, the junction kept 19 bases outside the gene matches. Germline CDR1 and CDR2: SSHAT and FNYEAQ (reference sequence). This CDR3 has 19 amino acids. The CDR3 DNA reads as TGTGCCAGCAGCTTAGGGGAGAGGGGGACTAGCAGTGTTGAGGGTGAGCAGTTCTTC. This encodes CASSLGERGTSSVEGEQFF. The full variable domain, in which reference TRBV7-7 and TRBJ2-1 provide the parts outside the CDR3, is GAGVSQSPRYKVTKRGQDVTLRCDPISSHATLYWYQQALGQGPEFLTYFNYEAQPDKSGLPSDRFSAERPEGSISTLTIQRTEQRDSAMYRCASSLGERGTSSVEGEQFFGPGTRLTVL.

This clonotype was counted only a few times. The DNA of the CDR3 is TGTGCCAGCAGCGTAGTCCCTAGCGGGTTTATCACCGATACGCAGTATTTT. The encoded protein is CASSVVPSGFITDTQYF. The chain joins TRBV9 to TRBJ2-3; the match to TRBD2 covers 8 bases. Germline-derived CDR1 and CDR2 are SGDLS and YYNGEE. J was trimmed by 6 bases and V by 0 bases; bases with no gene match: 12. This CDR3 is built from 17 residues.

There are many counts of this clonotype. The rearrangement links TRBV15 to TRBJ2-1; TRBD2 matches 7 bases. The ends lost 2 bases at V and 4 bases at J; junction bases unmatched: 2. CDR3 length: 14 residues. Germline V gives CDR1 LNHNV, CDR2 YYDKDF (reference sequence). The CDR3 coding sequence is TGTGCCACCAGCAGACTAGCGGAGTACAATGAGCAGTTCTTC. Translation gives CATSRLAEYNEQFF.

This clonotype was seen more than once but under ten times. This chain uses TRBV29-1 with TRBJ2-4, with 9 bases identical to TRBD1. The V and J ends lost 7 bases and 1 base, in that order; junction bases with no gene match: 8. CDR1 and CDR2 (germline): SQVTM, ANQGSEA. The CDR3 contains 15 residues. CDR3 DNA sequence: TGCAGCGCGCCCGGGACAGGGAGGGCCAAAAACATTCAGTACTTC. Encoded protein: CSAPGTGRAKNIQYF.

V usage is TRBV7-8 and J usage is TRBJ2-3; 10 nucleotides match TRBD2. CDR3 length: 15 amino acids. With V trimmed by 4 bases and J by 2 bases, 3 bases remained unmatched. Germline-derived CDR1 and CDR2 are SGHVS and FQNEAQ. CDR3 sequence: CASSWTSGITDTQYF. CDR3 DNA: TGTGCCAGCAGCTGGACTAGCGGAATCACAGATACGCAGTATTTT.

The chain's CDR3 is CASSQKGGDSTDTQYF. CDR3 nucleotides: TGTGCCAGCAGCCAAAAAGGAGGGGACAGCACAGATACGCAGTATTTT. The rearrangement uses TRBV4-2 and TRBJ2-3, with a weak D call TRBD2 (6 bases). V dropped 2 bases and J dropped 0 bases, with 12 bases sitting between them. The germline gives CDR1 LGHNA, CDR2 YNFKEQ. This CDR3 contains 16 residues.

The chain employs TRBV3-1 and TRBJ1-5, with D possibly matching TRBD1 (6 bases). Germline assignment: CDR1 LGHDT and CDR2 YNNKEL (reference sequence). Trimming took 4 bases from V and 0 from J, leaving 13 bases between them. The CDR3 is made up of 16 amino acids. In DNA form, the CDR3 reads TGTGCCAGCAGCCCCGGGACACCTTATAGCAATCAGCCCCAGCATTTT. It codes for CASSPGTPYSNQPQHF.

A few counts support this clonotype. This sequence joins TRBV4-1 and TRBJ1-3; D remains ambiguous. The CDR3 is made up of 15 amino acids. Germline CDR1 MGHRA, CDR2 YSYEKL. Trimming left V 0 bases short and J 3 bases short, with 9 bases between. CDR3 nucleotides: TGCGCCAGCAGCCAAGATGTACATGGTGGAAACACCATATATTTT. This translates into CASSQDVHGGNTIYF.

The chain links TRBV28 to TRBJ2-3, with 9 bases lining up with TRBD2. Germline values: CDR1 MDHEN, CDR2 SYDVKM. Trimming removed 1 base from V and 6 bases from J; junction bases left unmatched: 5. The length of the CDR3 is 15 residues. CDR3 in amino acids: CASSLSASGMDTQYF. In nucleotides, the CDR3 is TGTGCCAGCAGTTTATCGGCTAGCGGGATGGATACGCAGTATTTT.

This clonotype was recorded a few times. V usage is TRBV5-1 and J usage is TRBJ2-7; a weak D match, TRBD2 (5 bases). Trimming cost V 0 bases and J 0 bases, with 10 bases left between them. In germline, CDR1 is SGHRS, CDR2 YFSETQ. The CDR3 consists of 15 residues. CDR3 residues: CASSLVDRGSYEQYF. CDR3 DNA sequence: TGCGCCAGCAGCTTGGTCGATCGGGGCTCCTACGAGCAGTACTTC.

This chain's CDR3 is CASSEPRLAGSTDTQYF. Written as DNA, the CDR3 is TGTGCCAGCAGTGAGCCACGACTAGCGGGAAGCACAGATACGCAGTATTTT. This chain joins TRBV25-1 and TRBJ2-3; 11 bases fit TRBD2. CDR1 MGHDK and CDR2 SYGVNS come from the germline V gene. The CDR3 runs 17 residues. The ends lost 3 bases at V and 0 bases at J; junction bases unmatched: 5.